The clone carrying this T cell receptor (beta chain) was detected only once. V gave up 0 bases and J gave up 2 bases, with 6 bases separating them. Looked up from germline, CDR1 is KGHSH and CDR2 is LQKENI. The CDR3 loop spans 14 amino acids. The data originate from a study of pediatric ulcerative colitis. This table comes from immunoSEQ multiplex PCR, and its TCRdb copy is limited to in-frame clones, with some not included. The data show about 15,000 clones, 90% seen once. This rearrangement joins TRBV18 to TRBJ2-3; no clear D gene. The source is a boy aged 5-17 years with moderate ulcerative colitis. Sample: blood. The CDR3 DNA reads TGTGCCAGCTCACCACCTGGAAACACAGATACGCAGTATTTT. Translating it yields CASSPPGNTDTQYF.